This entry concerns a single T cell receptor (beta chain). Antigen unknown. The sample comes from a study of a mutant IDH1 vaccine in newly diagnosed glioma. In the study overall: Antecedent treatment encompassed radiotherapy, temozolomide, or their combination; the majority received both.

This sample's time point: week 11, during vaccination. A 20-mer mutant IDH1 peptide at 300 ug was injected subcutaneously with topical imiquimod. Trimming removed 4 bases from V and 5 bases from J; junction bases left unmatched: 5. There are 14 residues in the CDR3. Germline lookup yields CDR1 SEHNR and CDR2 FQNEAQ (reference sequence). TCRdb's copy holds only in-frame clones and misses some; the assay was immunoSEQ multiplex PCR. Of around 60,000 clones in the sample, less than 85% were seen once. The sequencing here drew on PBMCs, taken from a glioma patient whose treatment included an IDH1 peptide vaccine. The V call is TRBV7-9, the J call TRBJ2-3, with 8 nucleotides matching TRBD1. This sequence originates from a woman between 45 and 65 years old with glioma. The CDR3, as DNA: TGTGCCAGCAGCTCCGACAGGGGCGTAGATACGCAGTATTTT. Its protein is CASSSDRGVDTQYF.